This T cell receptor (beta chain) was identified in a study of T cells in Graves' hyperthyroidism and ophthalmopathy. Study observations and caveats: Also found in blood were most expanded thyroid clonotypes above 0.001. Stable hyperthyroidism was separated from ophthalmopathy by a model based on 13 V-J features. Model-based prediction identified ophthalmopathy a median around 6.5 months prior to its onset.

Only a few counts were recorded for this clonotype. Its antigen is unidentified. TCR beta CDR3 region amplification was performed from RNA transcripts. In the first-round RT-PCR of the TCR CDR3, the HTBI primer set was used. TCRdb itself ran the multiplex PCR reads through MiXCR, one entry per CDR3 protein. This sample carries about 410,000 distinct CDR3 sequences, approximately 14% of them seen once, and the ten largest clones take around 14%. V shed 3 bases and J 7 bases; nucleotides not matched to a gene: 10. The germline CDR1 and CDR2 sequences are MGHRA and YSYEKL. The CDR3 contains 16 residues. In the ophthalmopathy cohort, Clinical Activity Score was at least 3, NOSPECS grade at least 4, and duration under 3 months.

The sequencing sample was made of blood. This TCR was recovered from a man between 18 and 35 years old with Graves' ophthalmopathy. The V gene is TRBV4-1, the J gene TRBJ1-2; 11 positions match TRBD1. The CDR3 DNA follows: TGCGCCAGCAGCCAGTTACATAGGACAGGGGGCTCTGGCTACACCTTC. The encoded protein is CASSQLHRTGGSGYTF.